These 29 T cell receptor beta chains originate from one sample sequenced in a study of type 1 regulatory T cells. One entry per CDR3 protein, called by TCRdb with MiXCR from the reads. In the table there are fewer than 25,000 distinct CDR3 sequences, roughly 45% of which are singletons. The antigens of these receptors remain unknown. Input material: cultured T cells, either the whole culture or a sorted T cell fraction (not recorded which). All receptors derive from a human donor in good health.

This clonotype was detected only a few times. The V and J genes are TRBV2 and TRBJ1-1; tentative D call: TRBD1 (5 bases). The CDR3 is 14 amino acids. V was shortened by 6 bases and J by 0 bases, with 11 bases between the two germline ends. Germline V lookup: CDR1 SNHLY, CDR2 FYNNEI. Here the CDR3 reads CASRGGSMNTEAFF. DNA of the CDR3: TGTGCCAGCAGGGGGGGATCCATGAACACTGAAGCTTTCTTT.

Ten or more counts support this clonotype. The chain combines TRBV5-4 with TRBJ2-7; TRBD2 matches at 14 bases. Germline trimming cut 4 bases from V and 0 bases from J; bases unmatched to any gene: 9. Germline V gives CDR1 SGHNT, CDR2 YYREEE (reference sequence). The length of the CDR3 is 18 residues. The DNA of the CDR3 is TGTGCCAGCAGCCTTGGACTAGCGGGGGGCTCGAGCTCCTACGAGCAGTACTTC. As protein: CASSLGLAGGSSSYEQYF.

The chain carries TRBV12-3 or TRBV12-4 and TRBJ2-1; D gene ambiguous. The CDR3 extends over 11 amino acids. V was shortened by 2 bases and J by 12 bases, with 8 bases between the two germline ends. Here the CDR3 reads CASSLTRAQFF. The CDR3 DNA follows: TGTGCCAGCAGTTTAACTCGGGCGCAGTTCTTC.

The chain has TRBV20-1 and TRBJ2-5, with TRBD2 identical over 10 bases. The V gene end was trimmed by 5 bases and the J gene end by 7 bases; junction bases not matched to a gene: 13. From germline, CDR1 is DFQATT and CDR2 SNEGSKA (reference sequence). The CDR3 covers 15 residues. The CDR3, as DNA: TGCAGTGCTGGCCCAGTAGCGGGGGGCCAGGGGACCCAGTACTTC. This encodes CSAGPVAGGQGTQYF.

This clonotype has just one count. This chain uses TRBV15 with TRBJ2-1; TRBD1 matches at 9 bases. Germline CDR1 is LNHNV and CDR2 is YYDKDF (reference sequence). With V trimmed by 5 bases and J by 6 bases, 8 bases remained unmatched. The CDR3 runs to 15 residues. The CDR3 sequence is CATSVPGTGSNEQFF. CDR3 nucleotide sequence: TGTGCCACCAGCGTTCCCGGGACAGGGAGCAATGAGCAGTTCTTC.

This chain joins TRBV18 and TRBJ1-1; TRBD1 aligns across 7 bases. V trimming: 2 bases; J trimming: 1 base; junction bases outside the gene matches: 7. The CDR3 contains 16 residues. Per the germline V gene, CDR1 is KGHSH and CDR2 is LQKENI. The CDR3 region has the DNA TGTGCCAGCTCACCATCGGTTTCAGGGGGGAACACTGAAGCTTTCTTT. Its translation is CASSPSVSGGNTEAFF.

The chain couples TRBV6-2 or TRBV6-3 to TRBJ1-6, with D possibly being TRBD1 (6 bases). The V and J ends lost 5 bases and 6 bases respectively, with 14 bases between them. This CDR3 contains 15 residues. Looked up from germline, CDR1 is MNHEY and CDR2 is SVGEGT. The CDR3 DNA follows: TGTGCCAGCAGTGACGGGGGCTCGGGTAATTCACCCCTCCACTTT. It specifies CASSDGGSGNSPLHF.

The CDR3 reads CATSRDSNTQYF. The CDR3 nucleotides read TGTGCCACCAGCAGAGACTCGAATACGCAGTATTTT. The rearrangement links TRBV15 to TRBJ2-3; D ambiguous. Trimming took off 0 bases at V and 7 bases at J, with 5 bases between the two ends. Looked up from germline, CDR1 is LNHNV and CDR2 is YYDKDF (reference sequence). The CDR3 is 12 residues long.

The gene calls are TRBV11-2 and TRBJ2-2, with D perhaps matching TRBD1 (5 bases). The germline V and J ends were trimmed by 4 bases and 0 bases, with 12 bases remaining between them. The germline CDR1 and CDR2 sequences are SGHAT and FQNNGV. This CDR3 has 16 amino acids. The CDR3 coding sequence is TGTGCCAGCAGCTCCCGGACGACAGCGAACACCGGGGAGCTGTTTTTT. Translating gives CASSSRTTANTGELFF.

By proportion, this clonotype is medium-sized (0.01 to 0.1%). V usage is TRBV20-1 and J usage is TRBJ2-1; 9 bases are a match to TRBD2. This CDR3 comprises 17 residues. CDR1 is DFQATT and CDR2 is SNEGSKA in the germline V gene (reference sequence). V shed 0 bases, J shed 2 bases, and the junction held 8 bases outside the gene matches. The CDR3 DNA is TGCAGTGCTAGAGACCGCGGGGGGGGGCGCGCCTACAATGAGCAGTTCTTC. Its protein product is CSARDRGGGRAYNEQFF.

The V gene is TRBV4-1, the J gene TRBJ1-1, with a possible D match to TRBD1 (6 bases). The germline V gene encodes CDR1 MGHRA and CDR2 YSYEKL. With 4 bases removed from V and 4 bases from J, the gap between germline ends came to 13 bases. There are 14 residues in the CDR3. CDR3 sequence reads: CASSPPGAPTEAFF. The CDR3 DNA reads TGCGCCAGCAGCCCACCAGGGGCCCCCACTGAAGCTTTCTTT.

J is TRBJ1-1 and V is TRBV20-1, with D maybe TRBD1 (6 bases). Germline CDR1 reads DFQATT; CDR2 reads SNEGSKA (reference sequence). This CDR3 is 13 amino acids long. Trimming pared 5 bases from V and 7 bases from J, leaving 17 bases between. CDR3: CSAGPPGGREAFF. The CDR3 DNA follows: TGCAGTGCTGGACCGCCTGGGGGGCGTGAAGCTTTCTTT.

This chain joins TRBV12-3 or TRBV12-4 and TRBJ1-6; TRBD1 agrees at 10 bases. The CDR3 length is 14 residues. J gave up 7 bases and V 6 bases, and 3 bases lay outside the gene matches. CDR3 in amino acids: CASRPGQGNSPLHF. The CDR3 DNA is TGTGCCAGCAGGCCGGGACAGGGGAATTCACCCCTCCACTTT.

On this clonotype itself: Being one base from a much bigger clone, this may be a read error. The chain has TRBV25-1 and TRBJ2-6; D is undetermined. Trimming stripped 10 bases from V and 0 bases from J, with 13 bases between. CDR3 length equals 15 residues. CDR1 and CDR2 (germline): MGHDK, SYGVNS. This chain's CDR3 is CANSDPHSGANVLTF. For the CDR3, the DNA is TGTGCCAACAGCGACCCCCACTCTGGGGCCAACGTCCTGACTTTC.

The table lists this clonotype with many counts. The rearrangement uses TRBV7-2 and TRBJ2-7; maybe TRBD1 (5 bases). Germline CDR1 and CDR2: SGHTA and FQGNSA. V lost 1 base and J 7 bases, leaving 14 bases between the germline ends. This CDR3 contains 14 residues. Here the CDR3 DNA reads TGTGCCAGCAGCTTAGAGTTGCAGGGATGGGAGCAGTACTTC. It codes for CASSLELQGWEQYF.

CDR3 sequence: CASSYRGRNGYTF. The CDR3 region has the DNA TGTGCCAGCAGTTACAGGGGGCGTAATGGCTACACCTTC. The V call is TRBV6-5, the J call TRBJ1-2; 7 nucleotides match TRBD1. Germline lookup yields CDR1 MNHEY and CDR2 SVGAGI. The CDR3 has 13 residues. Losses at the gene ends were 2 bases for V and 6 bases for J; bases not matched to a gene: 3.

The genes are TRBV12-3 or TRBV12-4 and TRBJ2-3; 8 bases line up with TRBD1. CDR3 length equals 14 residues. V was clipped by 7 bases and J by 3 bases; unmatched bases: 6. The CDR3 DNA sequence: TGTGCCAGCACCCTAAGACAGGGGACAGATACGCAGTATTTT. Translated, it gives CASTLRQGTDTQYF.

In its sample, this clonotype is medium-sized (0.01 to 0.1%). This chain uses TRBV5-1 with TRBJ2-1; 9 nucleotides match TRBD1. The V gene end was trimmed by 1 base and the J gene end by 10 bases; junction bases not matched to a gene: 9. This CDR3 is built from 15 residues. Per the germline V gene, CDR1 is SGHRS and CDR2 is YFSETQ. CDR3 residues: CASSLFGGTGNEQFF. The CDR3 coding sequence is TGCGCCAGCAGCTTGTTCGGCGGGACAGGGAACGAGCAGTTCTTC.

The chain carries TRBV18 and TRBJ1-5; no clear D. From germline, CDR1 is KGHSH and CDR2 LQKENI. CDR3 length equals 14 residues. Trimming took off 2 bases at V and 5 bases at J, with 10 bases between the two ends. CDR3 nucleotides: TGTGCCAGCTCACCAAGTTTGACGTATCAGCCCCAGCATTTT. The encoded protein is CASSPSLTYQPQHF. The full variable domain, in which reference TRBV18 and TRBJ1-5 provide the parts outside the CDR3, is NAGVMQNPRHLVRRRGQEARLRCSPMKGHSHVYWYRQLPEEGLKFMVYLQKENIIDESGMPKERFSAEFPKEGPSILRIQQVVRGDSAAYFCASSPSLTYQPQHFGDGTRLSIL.

This clonotype was recorded only once. The chain is built from TRBV7-3 and TRBJ2-5; maybe TRBD1 (7 bases). Germline V gene data show CDR1 as SGHTA and CDR2 as FQGTGA. CDR3 length: 14 amino acids. V lost 5 bases, J lost 6 bases, and 16 bases lay in between. CDR3: CASSPGGGLKTQYF. Written as DNA, the CDR3 is TGTGCCAGCAGCCCCGGAGGGGGCTTAAAGACCCAGTACTTC.

V usage is TRBV6-1 and J usage is TRBJ2-3; D may be TRBD1 (5 bases). Trimming pared 1 base from V and 8 bases from J, leaving 22 bases between. CDR1 and CDR2 (germline): MNHNS, SASEGT. The length of the CDR3 is 17 residues. The CDR3 sequence is CASSEELGRATPFTQYF. The CDR3, as DNA: TGTGCCAGCAGTGAAGAGTTGGGCAGGGCCACTCCGTTTACGCAGTATTTT.

CDR3 nucleotides: TGTGCCAGCAGAGGACAGGGACCCCACACTGAAGCTTTCTTT. Amino acid sequence: CASRGQGPHTEAFF. The chain links TRBV2 to TRBJ1-1; the match to TRBD1 covers 8 bases. The CDR3 totals 14 residues. Germline values: CDR1 SNHLY, CDR2 FYNNEI. After removal of 6 bases from V and 3 bases from J, the junction contained 6 bases not matched to a gene.

This clonotype has more than one count but fewer than ten. This chain connects TRBV7-3 to TRBJ1-3; a possible D gene is TRBD1 (6 bases). Trimming stripped 6 bases from V and 4 bases from J, with 10 bases between. CDR1 is SGHTA, CDR2 FQGTGA, per germline. This CDR3 is built from 13 residues. CDR3 bases: TGTGCCAGCAGTCGAGACAGGGGAAACACCATATATTTT. This translates into CASSRDRGNTIYF.

The rearrangement joins TRBV20-1 to TRBJ2-1; weak D call: TRBD2 (6 bases). This CDR3 comprises 15 residues. V lost 6 bases, J lost 2 bases, and 17 bases lay in between. The germline gives CDR1 DFQATT, CDR2 SNEGSKA (reference sequence). The CDR3 nucleotides are TGCAGTGCGGTTAGCGGTACTCAAGCCTACAATGAGCAGTTCTTC. It is translated as CSAVSGTQAYNEQFF.

The chain carries TRBV19 and TRBJ2-4, with D perhaps being TRBD1 or TRBD2 (6 bases each). The germline V gene encodes CDR1 LNHDA and CDR2 SQIVND (reference sequence). V was pared by 5 bases and J by 9 bases, with 23 bases between. There are 16 residues in the CDR3. CDR3 DNA: TGTGCCAGTAGTCGACCGGGACTGAAGGGGGAGAGCATTCAGTACTTC. Residues: CASSRPGLKGESIQYF.

This clonotype was picked up a small number of times. The chain couples TRBV19 to TRBJ2-7; 8 nucleotides line up with TRBD1. Germline-derived CDR1 and CDR2 are LNHDA and SQIVND (reference sequence). CDR3 length: 15 amino acids. V lost 2 bases, J lost 6 bases, and 9 bases stayed unmatched. CDR3 sequence (DNA): TGTGCCAGTAGTATAAAACACAGGGGGAACGGCGAGCAGTACTTC. Encoded protein: CASSIKHRGNGEQYF.

As regards this clonotype: A much larger clone lies a single base off, so this may be a read error. J is TRBJ1-1 and V is TRBV2, with a weak D call TRBD1 (5 bases). Germline CDR1 is SNHLY and CDR2 is FYNNEI. The CDR3 contains 15 residues. CDR3 DNA: TGTGCCAGCAGCCTCCCGGGGGGATCGGGCACTGAAGCTCTCTTT. Translated, it gives CASSLPGGSGTEALF.

This chain joins TRBV7-2 and TRBJ1-6; 7 bases fit TRBD1. The CDR3 length is 14 residues. From germline, CDR1 is SGHTA and CDR2 FQGNSA. Trimming took 5 bases from V and 10 from J; bases not matched to a gene: 8. The CDR3 is CASSLTGDLSPLHF. DNA of the CDR3: TGTGCCAGCAGCCTCACAGGGGATCTATCACCCCTCCACTTT.

V and J are TRBV6-6 and TRBJ2-7, with TRBD2 as a possible D gene (6 bases). The V end was cut by 5 bases, the J end by 3 bases, with 20 bases between. Germline loops: CDR1 MNHNY, CDR2 SVGAGI (reference sequence). This CDR3 contains 16 residues. The CDR3 DNA reads TGTGCCAGCAGTCTCTCCTGGGGCGGGGCCCACTACGAGCAGTACTTC. The encoded protein is CASSLSWGGAHYEQYF.